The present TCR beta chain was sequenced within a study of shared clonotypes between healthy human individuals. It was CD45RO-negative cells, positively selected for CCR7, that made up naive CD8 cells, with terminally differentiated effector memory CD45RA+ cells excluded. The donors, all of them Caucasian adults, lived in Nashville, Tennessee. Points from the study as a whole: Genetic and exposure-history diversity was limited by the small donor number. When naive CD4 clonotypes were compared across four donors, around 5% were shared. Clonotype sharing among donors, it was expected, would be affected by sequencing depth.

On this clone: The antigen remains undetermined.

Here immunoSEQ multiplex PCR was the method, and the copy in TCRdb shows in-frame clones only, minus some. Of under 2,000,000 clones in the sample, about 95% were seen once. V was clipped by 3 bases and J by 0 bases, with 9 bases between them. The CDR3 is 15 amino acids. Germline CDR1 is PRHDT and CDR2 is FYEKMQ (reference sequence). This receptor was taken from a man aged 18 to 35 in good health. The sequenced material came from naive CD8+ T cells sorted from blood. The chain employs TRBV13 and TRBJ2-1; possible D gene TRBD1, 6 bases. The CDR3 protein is CASSFWGPSYNEQFF. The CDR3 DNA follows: TGTGCCAGCAGCTTTTGGGGGCCCTCCTACAATGAGCAGTTCTTC.